The 6 T cell receptor beta chains below were found in one sample sequenced in a study of control samples from healthy donors and cancer patients. Method: immunoSEQ multiplex PCR; TCRdb's copy keeps in-frame clones and lacks some. The sample holds about 51,000 clones, roughly nine tenths seen once. What was sequenced was PBMCs. The receptors were gathered from a man aged 35 to 55 with colorectal cancer.

The rearrangement joins TRBV5-1 to TRBJ1-1; 7 bases match TRBD1. This CDR3 region has 14 residues. Trimming took 4 bases from V and 0 from J; bases not matched to a gene: 3. Looked up from germline, CDR1 is SGHRS and CDR2 is YFSETQ. CDR3 loop: CASSGGTVNTEAFF. The DNA for the CDR3 is TGCGCCAGCAGCGGGGGGACAGTGAACACTGAAGCTTTCTTT.

This sequence joins TRBV7-9 and TRBJ2-1; the match to TRBD1 covers 8 bases. The CDR3 loop spans 16 amino acids. J gave up 0 bases and V 6 bases, and 7 bases lay outside the gene matches. Germline V gives CDR1 SEHNR, CDR2 FQNEAQ (reference sequence). In DNA form, the CDR3 reads TGTGCCAGCAGGCAACTCACAGGGGGCTCCTACAATGAGCAGTTCTTC. As protein: CASRQLTGGSYNEQFF.

The chain combines TRBV14 with TRBJ1-4; D is undetermined. The CDR3 is 16 amino acids. The ends were cut back, 0 bases at V and 5 bases at J, with 13 bases in the middle. Germline V lookup: CDR1 SGHDN, CDR2 FVKESK. The CDR3 DNA is TGTGCCAGCAGCCAAGACAAGGACCGAACAAATGAAAAACTGTTTTTT. Protein product: CASSQDKDRTNEKLFF.

CDR3 sequence (DNA): TGTGCCAGCAGTTTATCTGGACAGGGAACTTACACTGAAGCTTTCTTT. Its protein product is CASSLSGQGTYTEAFF. The genes are TRBV27 and TRBJ1-1; TRBD1 matches at 8 bases. This CDR3 has 16 amino acids. V shed 0 bases and J 3 bases; nucleotides not matched to a gene: 6. The germline CDR1 and CDR2 sequences are MNHEY and SMNVEV (reference sequence).

The rearrangement links TRBV12-3 or TRBV12-4 to TRBJ1-1; D remains unclear. V was trimmed by 6 bases and J by 6 bases, leaving 11 bases between them. This CDR3 is 12 amino acids long. CDR3 bases: TGTGCCAGCAGAAGGGTTGTCGCTGAAGCTTTCTTT. It translates to CASRRVVAEAFF.

The V and J genes are TRBV7-2 and TRBJ2-2, with D unresolved. Germline-derived CDR1 and CDR2 are SGHTA and FQGNSA. The germline V and J ends were trimmed by 0 bases and 4 bases, with 9 bases remaining between them. This CDR3 contains 15 residues. CDR3 loop: CASSLAITRTGELFF. In nucleotides, the CDR3 is TGTGCCAGCAGCTTAGCGATCACCCGCACCGGGGAGCTGTTTTTT.